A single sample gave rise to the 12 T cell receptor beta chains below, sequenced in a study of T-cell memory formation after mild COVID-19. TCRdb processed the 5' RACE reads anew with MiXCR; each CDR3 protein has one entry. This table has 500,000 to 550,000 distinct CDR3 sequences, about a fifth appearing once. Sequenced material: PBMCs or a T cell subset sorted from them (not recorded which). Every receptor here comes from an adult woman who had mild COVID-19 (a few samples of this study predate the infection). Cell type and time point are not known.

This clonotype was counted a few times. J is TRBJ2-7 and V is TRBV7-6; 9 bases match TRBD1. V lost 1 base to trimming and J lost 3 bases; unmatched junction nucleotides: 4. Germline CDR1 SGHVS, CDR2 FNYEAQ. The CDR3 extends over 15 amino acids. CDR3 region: CASSLGDRGNYEQYF. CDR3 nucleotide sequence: TGTGCCAGCAGCTTAGGTGACAGGGGGAACTACGAGCAGTACTTC.

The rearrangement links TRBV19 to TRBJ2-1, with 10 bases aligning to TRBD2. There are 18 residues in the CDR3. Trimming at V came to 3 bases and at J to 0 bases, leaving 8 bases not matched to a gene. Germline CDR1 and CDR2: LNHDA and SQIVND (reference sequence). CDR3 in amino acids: CASSIGASGGSSYNEQFF. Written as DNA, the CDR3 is TGTGCCAGTAGTATTGGGGCTAGCGGGGGTAGCTCCTACAATGAGCAGTTCTTC.

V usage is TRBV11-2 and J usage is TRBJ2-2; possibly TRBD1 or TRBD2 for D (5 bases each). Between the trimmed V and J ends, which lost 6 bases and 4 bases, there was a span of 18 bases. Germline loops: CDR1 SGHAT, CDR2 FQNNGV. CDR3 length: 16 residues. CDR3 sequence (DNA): TGTGCCAGCAGTAAAGGGGCAACCGGGGCCACCGGGGAGCTGTTTTTT. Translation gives CASSKGATGATGELFF.

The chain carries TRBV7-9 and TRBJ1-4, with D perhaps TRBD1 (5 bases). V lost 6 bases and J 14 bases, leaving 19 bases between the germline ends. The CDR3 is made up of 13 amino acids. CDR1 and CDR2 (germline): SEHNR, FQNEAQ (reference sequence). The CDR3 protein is CASSSPGSGVLFF. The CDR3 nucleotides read TGTGCCAGCAGTTCACCAGGGTCTGGGGTTCTGTTTTTT.

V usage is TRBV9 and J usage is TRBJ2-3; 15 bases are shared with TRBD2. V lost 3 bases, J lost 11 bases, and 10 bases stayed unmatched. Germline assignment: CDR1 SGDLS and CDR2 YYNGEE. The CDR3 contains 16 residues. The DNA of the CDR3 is TGTGCCAGCAGCGATCATACGGGACTAGCGGGAGGCAGGCAGTATTTT. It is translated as CASSDHTGLAGGRQYF.

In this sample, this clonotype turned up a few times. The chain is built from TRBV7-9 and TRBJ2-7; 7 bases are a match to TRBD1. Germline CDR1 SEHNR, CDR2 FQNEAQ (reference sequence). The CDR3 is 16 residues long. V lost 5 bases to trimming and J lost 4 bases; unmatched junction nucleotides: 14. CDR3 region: CASSILGDRGSYEQYF. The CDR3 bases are TGTGCCAGCAGCATACTAGGGGACAGAGGATCTTACGAGCAGTACTTC.

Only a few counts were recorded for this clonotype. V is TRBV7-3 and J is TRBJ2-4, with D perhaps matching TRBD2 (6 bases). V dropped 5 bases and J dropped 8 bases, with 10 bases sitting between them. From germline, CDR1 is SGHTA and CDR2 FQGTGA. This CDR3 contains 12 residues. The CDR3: CASSPTGDIQYF. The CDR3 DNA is TGTGCCAGCAGCCCCACGGGGGACATTCAGTACTTC.

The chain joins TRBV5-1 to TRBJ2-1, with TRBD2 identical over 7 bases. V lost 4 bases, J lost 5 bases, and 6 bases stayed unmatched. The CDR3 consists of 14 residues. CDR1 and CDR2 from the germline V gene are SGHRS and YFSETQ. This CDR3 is CASSPGGLHNEQFF. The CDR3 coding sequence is TGCGCCAGCAGCCCGGGAGGCCTCCACAATGAGCAGTTCTTC. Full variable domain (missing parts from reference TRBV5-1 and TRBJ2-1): KAGVTQTPRYLIKTRGQQVTLSCSPISGHRSVSWYQQTPGQGLQFLFEYFSETQRNKGNFPGRFSGRQFSNSRSEMNVSTLELGDSALYLCASSPGGLHNEQFFGPGTRLTVL.

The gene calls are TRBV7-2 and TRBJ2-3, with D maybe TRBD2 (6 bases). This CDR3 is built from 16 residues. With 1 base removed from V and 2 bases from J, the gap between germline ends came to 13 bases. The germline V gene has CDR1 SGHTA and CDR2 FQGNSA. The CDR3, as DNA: TGTGCCAGCAGCTTAGGGAGGGGTTTACTCACAGATACGCAGTATTTT. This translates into CASSLGRGLLTDTQYF.

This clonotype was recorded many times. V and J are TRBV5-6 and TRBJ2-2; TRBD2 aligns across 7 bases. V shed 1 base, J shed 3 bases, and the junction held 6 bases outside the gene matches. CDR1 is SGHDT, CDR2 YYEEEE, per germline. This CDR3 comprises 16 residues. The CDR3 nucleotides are TGTGCCAGCAGCTTGATTGTCGGGGGGTACACCGGGGAGCTGTTTTTT. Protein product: CASSLIVGGYTGELFF.

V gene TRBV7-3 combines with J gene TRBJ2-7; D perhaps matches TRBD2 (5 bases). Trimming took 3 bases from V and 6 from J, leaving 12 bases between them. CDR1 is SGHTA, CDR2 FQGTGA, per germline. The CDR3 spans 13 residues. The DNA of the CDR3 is TGTGCCAGCAGCTTCCTGGACTCTTCCGAGCAGTACTTC. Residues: CASSFLDSSEQYF. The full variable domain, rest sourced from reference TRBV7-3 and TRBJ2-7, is GAGVSQTPSNKVTEKGKYVELRCDPISGHTALYWYRQSLGQGPEFLIYFQGTGAADDSGLPNDRFFAVRPEGSVSTLKIQRTERGDSAVYLCASSFLDSSEQYFGPGTRLTVT.

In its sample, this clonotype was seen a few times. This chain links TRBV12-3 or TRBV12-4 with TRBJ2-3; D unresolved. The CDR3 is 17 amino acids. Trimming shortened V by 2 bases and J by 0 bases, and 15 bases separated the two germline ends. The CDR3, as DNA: TGTGCCAGCAGTTTAAGGGTTATCCCCGCTAGCACAGATACGCAGTATTTT. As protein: CASSLRVIPASTDTQYF.